Given below is one TCR beta chain in context. In the source study's methods: Amplifying reference gene primers gave estimates of nucleated cell counts. Measured with immunoSEQ multiplex PCR; TCRdb has only the in-frame clones, and not every one. V and J calls and clone size are those listed in that table; D and trimming were worked out from the DNA. This sample has roughly 110,000 clones; about 93% occur once, and the top ten carry 1% to 1.5%. This entry is derived from a study of blood T cell repertoires in COVID-19. Study at large: T cells, B-cell-depleted T cells, or PBMCs supplied cDNA or gDNA.

V lost 0 bases and J 4 bases, leaving 14 bases between the germline ends. Germline V gene lookup returns CDR1 SGHRS and CDR2 YFSETQ. The CDR3 spans 16 residues. The rearrangement links TRBV5-1 to TRBJ2-1; a weak D match, TRBD1 (5 bases). Material: peripheral blood. The source is a woman aged 30 to 39 with acute or convalescent COVID-19. The DNA for the CDR3 is TGCGCCAGCAGCTTGGAGGGGAATCGTCGGTACAATGAGCAGTTCTTC. It yields the protein CASSLEGNRRYNEQFF.